Here is one T cell receptor (beta chain) with its context. Its cognate antigen is unknown. Sequenced by immunoSEQ multiplex PCR; TCRdb stores in-frame clones only, minus some. The sample consists of 100,000 to 150,000 clones, 75% to 90% of them appearing once. This entry is derived from a study of cytomegalovirus exposure and HLA in healthy donors. Overall study findings and caveats: It was 150 to 200 TCR beta chains that were listed as cytomegalovirus-associated. Most TCRs appeared rarely, but some public TCRs recurred in many donors.

The sequenced sample consisted of PBMCs. The receptor comes from a young woman in good health and CMV-seronegative.

CDR3 sequence (DNA): TGTGCCAGCAGTTACTCGTTAGGGGCACCCGGGGAGCTGTTTTTT. Translating gives CASSYSLGAPGELFF. The rearrangement joins TRBV6-5 to TRBJ2-2; D is perhaps TRBD1 (5 bases). V lost 0 bases and J lost 6, with 11 bases in between. There are 15 residues in the CDR3. From germline, CDR1 is MNHEY and CDR2 SVGAGI.